This TCR beta chain derives from a study of T cell responses to AZD1222 COVID-19 vaccine. Findings of the study overall: Females outnumbered males among donors, who were mostly white British; clonal diversity was possibly underestimated.

To note about this clone: Its antigen is not known.

Repertoires were generated with immunoSEQ multiplex PCR, while TCRdb's copy carries only in-frame clones and drops some. Of 72,000 or so clones listed, about nine tenths are singletons. V gave up 4 bases and J gave up 1 base, with 11 bases separating them. Germline V gene sequence: CDR1 LGHDT, CDR2 YNNKEL (reference sequence). This CDR3 spans 14 amino acids. The source was peripheral blood, collected on day 0 of AZD1222 vaccination. The chain has TRBV3-1 (or the pseudogene TRBV3-2) and TRBJ2-7, with D perhaps being TRBD1 or TRBD2 (5 bases each). This TCR was sampled from an adult in good health. CDR3 loop: CASSRGDGSYEQYF. The CDR3 nucleotides are TGTGCCAGCAGCCGAGGGGACGGATCCTACGAGCAGTACTTC.